Listed here is a single T cell receptor (beta chain). Its antigen target is currently unknown. Base qualities are not recorded, but no much larger clone differs from it by a single base. Libraries were prepared through the immunoSEQ multiplex PCR assay. For the multiplex PCR, a mixture combining 60 forward primers for TCR Vbeta segments and 13 reverse primers for TCR Jbeta segments was used. The CDR3 region of rearranged TCR beta genes was amplified from genomic DNA with a multiplex PCR assay. The amplified TCR beta libraries were sequenced on the Illumina HiSeq System as 87-base-pair reads. The authors processed their data as follows. A later analysis counted about 80 million unique TCR beta chains across the approximately 700 repertoires, and roughly 11 million of these chains were shared by at least two donors. Raw reads were error-corrected and collapsed into unique sequences by a nearest-neighbor algorithm in which closely related sequences were merged to remove PCR and sequencing errors. Alignment of CDR3 sequences to IMGT reference sequences was used to assign V, D and J gene segments. For a sequence to be retained, a match of at least six nucleotides was required to both a V gene segment and a J gene segment. Rearrangements were called productive when the CDR3 lacked stop codons and stayed in frame with V and J; all others were non-productive. Following IMGT convention, CDR3 was defined as the stretch from the second conserved V-encoded cysteine to the conserved J-encoded phenylalanine. In an earlier analysis of 587 of the donors, sequences lacking an unambiguous match to a single V gene segment were excluded. An earlier analysis of fewer than 750 of the donors called V segments functional above 56.7% productive rearrangements and segregating when the between-donor standard deviation exceeded 5%. A statistical classification framework was developed to diagnose cytomegalovirus status using the catalog of TCR beta chain sequences. In a later analysis, TCR nucleotide sequences were compared against IMGT/GENE-DB human TR gene sequences so that V and J genes could be assigned. The TCRdist pipeline was used in a later analysis to assign CDR3 sequences and most-parsimonious VDJ recombination scenarios. In a later analysis, each TCR beta chain was defined by its CDR3 amino acid sequence together with its V-gene family, and reads lacking a unique V-gene family were excluded. To address suspected cross-contamination and a sequencing artifact, a later analysis removed 592 highly shared, low-generation-probability nucleotide sequences. In a later analysis, a clonal expansion index was calculated for each public chain from normalized within-repertoire ranks of inferred template counts. In a later analysis, generation probabilities were computed using a VDJ recombination model fitted to out-of-frame rearrangements, and the results were checked against IGoR. In a later analysis, TCR-TCR, TCR-HLA and TCR-CMV co-occurrence was scored with hypergeometric tests, and a repertoire-size bias correction was applied to TCR pairs. A later analysis estimated false discovery rates by permuting HLA or CMV assignments 20 times. In a later analysis, co-occurring TCRs were grouped using DBSCAN, with TCRdist sequence similarity added in when clustering inside HLA-allele-positive subsets. Repertoires with fewer than 30,000 or more than 120,000 public chains were left out of co-occurrence clustering, as were about 5 repertoires with anomalous nucleotide sharing. Imported from immuneACCESS, the table was reduced by TCRdb to in-frame sequences with V and J called. These copies leave out some clones; in studies compared against another copy, an unresolved V gene accounts for under half, and the cause of the remainder is not known. D and trimming were read from the DNA, whereas the V and J calls and clone size are those reported in that table. The sample profile shows about 82,000 clones; around three quarters of them were found once. The ten largest clonotypes hold more than 7% of the sample.

The data stem from a study of cytomegalovirus exposure and HLA in healthy donors (dated by TCRdb to about 2017). About the study as a whole: According to an earlier analysis of several hundred of the donors, 150 million to 200 million T cells yielded roughly 110 million unique TCR beta sequences and 276 Gb of sequence data. An early release covering 550 to 650 HLA-typed donors comprised about 300 gigabases of sequencing data and tens of millions of unique TCR sequences. Of the 300 to 500 genotyped donors, roughly 76% were placed in the genetic ancestry cluster associated with self-reported Caucasian donors. The study aimed to test whether signatures of past pathogen exposure could be identified by cataloging public T cell receptors. The study profiled the T cell repertoires of hundreds of subjects by immunosequencing and related them to cytomegalovirus serostatus. Along with the roughly 700-subject first cohort, a separate validation cohort of over a hundred different subjects was used. To predict cytomegalovirus infection status, the study brought together high-throughput TCR immunosequencing, statistical association of individual TCRs with disease status, and machine learning. To study patterns of TCR occurrence, a later analysis re-analyzed previously published TCR beta repertoires from 600 to 750 donors and added high-resolution HLA genotyping. Rather than drawing on any new phenotypic data, the later analysis identified candidate immune exposures from TCR beta sequences and the way those sequences occurred across donors. An earlier analysis of about 620 of the donors applied high-throughput TCR beta sequencing to assess whether each TCR beta V gene segment acted as functional or pseudogenic. Donor age, sex, ethnicity and CMV serostatus were compiled together with the repertoire data. A later genetic analysis took genome-wide SNP genotypes for about 55% of the 666 donors and used that subset as a discovery cohort. Every discovery cohort repertoire had been produced on one sequencing platform. HLA typing included class I and class II loci at four-digit resolution. The number of donors typed differed by locus, with about 629-640 for A, B, C, DRB1 and DQB1, around 520 for DQA1, over 600 for DPA1, and 400 to 490 for DPB1. A handful of DR-DQ haplotypes were treated as single units for association and clustering because of strong linkage in the cohort. Among about 400 genotyped donors of the cohort, an average of roughly 230,000 unique TCR beta nucleotide sequences was sequenced per donor, of which approximately 19% were non-productive.

Study-level results and caveats: For the cohort, immune exposure information was limited to CMV serostatus. Across donors, most TCR sequences were observed very rarely, whereas some public TCRs were present in many individuals. A further reported finding was that TCR beta sequences accurately predicted the HLA-A and HLA-B alleles for most subjects in the first cohort. The authors suggested that the approach could potentially be extended to other disease states and immunological phenotypes. A later genetic analysis associated a missense DCLRE1C variant with V-gene and J-gene trimming of TCR beta chains, and an independent cohort replicated the association. The study gave a list of under 200 TCR beta chains associated with cytomegalovirus. In this cohort, only TCR beta chains were sequenced, and detectable features were limited by the absence of alpha or paired-chain data. Linkage disequilibrium might explain the correlated functional status among segregating V segments, but an unknown experimental factor could not be excluded. In both the original and validation cohorts, the classifier was reported to diagnose cytomegalovirus status with high specificity and sensitivity. Broadly in line with IMGT annotations, most TCR beta V segments showed up in productive rearrangements about 87% or about 30% of the time in an earlier analysis of approximately 600 of the donors. Roughly uniform sequencing depth across donors was assumed in presence/absence analyses, although this assumption may not hold. In a later analysis, the rate of TCR association differed among HLA loci, with DRB1 alleles having the most associated TCRs and HLA-C alleles having the fewest. The earlier analysis of about 600 of the donors excluded over 15 rarely observed V segments, including chromosome 9 orphons, because counts were too low. When HLA alleles, especially DR and DQ, strongly co-occurred, TCR associations were difficult to assign to individual alleles. In a later analysis, most CMV-associated TCR beta chains were found to appear HLA-restricted, with HLA associations seemingly driven largely by CMV exposure. Because HLA typing was unavailable for some donors at each locus, only the typed subset was used in association tests. Some IMGT-functional V segments, including TRBV6-2 and TRBV6-3, could not be distinguished by the 87-base-pair reads and were therefore excluded. Compared with equally common non-associated chains, HLA-associated TCR beta chains in a later analysis were more clonally expanded and had lower generation probabilities. A few of the identified cytomegalovirus-associated TCR beta chains were confirmed in vitro to be specific for cytomegalovirus antigens. Specific HLA alleles were associated with roughly 17,000 TCR beta sequences at a false discovery rate of 0.05 in a later analysis. A cluster of highly shared sequence variants was judged likely to represent a technical artifact of the sequencing pipeline. In a later genetic analysis, fewer N-insertions in productive TCRs were reported among donors in an Asian-associated ancestry cluster than the roughly 700-donor mean. Several of the top co-occurrence clusters appeared to be linked to parvovirus B19, influenza, CMV and Epstein-Barr virus, according to a later analysis.

The cohort was made up of around 720 healthy bone marrow donors. All cohort members were sampled while nominally healthy, although unrecorded immune exposures were likely present. The donor was CMV seronegative and was included in the group of about 400 seronegative cohort members. Each donor provided a peripheral blood sample, and peripheral blood mononuclear cells were used for TCR beta sequencing. Genomic DNA extraction from the blood cell samples was performed with the Qiagen DNeasy Blood Extraction Kit. Based on the germline V gene, the CDR1 and CDR2 sequences are SQVTM and ANQGSEA. The CDR3 runs 15 residues from the cysteine to the phenylalanine. The CDR3 DNA has 45 bases and is translated from base 1. Trimmed from V: 3 bases; trimmed from J: 1 base; junction bases lacking a gene match: 8.

Sequenced: PBMCs. The sequence came from a man in his sixties in good health and CMV-seronegative. Recombination linked TRBV29-1 to TRBJ1-1; TRBD1 lines up with 7 middle nucleotides. CDR3 reads: CSVDTGAVRNTEAFF. In nucleotide form, the sequence is TGCAGCGTTGACACAGGGGCGGTAAGGAACACTGAAGCTTTCTTT. With the rest looked up from the reference TRBV29-1 and TRBJ1-1 genes rather than sequenced, the full variable domain is SAVISQKPSRDICQRGTSLTIQCQVDSQVTMMFWYRQQPGQSLTLIATANQGSEATYESGFVIDKFPISRPNLTFSTLTVSNMSPEDSSIYLCSVDTGAVRNTEAFFGQGTRLTVV.